Following are 32 T cell receptor beta chains from one sample sequenced in a study of long-term antiretroviral therapy in people with HIV. Researchers report immunoSEQ v3.0 was run at survey level. This table comes from immunoSEQ multiplex PCR, and its TCRdb copy is limited to in-frame clones, with some not included. The repertoire consists of 5,000 to 7,500 clones, with 80% to 90% occurring once and the leading ten covering about 3%. The material sequenced was unsorted PBMCs, taken 3.7 years after starting antiretroviral therapy. These receptors were taken from a woman between 50 and 59 years old with HIV.

This clone was detected only once. Here the CDR3 reads CSVLSSGSPTDTQYF. The DNA of the CDR3 is TGCAGCGTCTTAAGCAGCGGGAGTCCCACAGATACGCAGTATTTT. V and J are TRBV29-1 and TRBJ2-3; 8 positions agree with TRBD2. This CDR3 region has 15 residues. Looked up from germline, CDR1 is SQVTM and CDR2 is ANQGSEA. After removal of 6 bases from V and 2 bases from J, the junction contained 10 bases not matched to a gene.

The chain uses TRBV10-3 and TRBJ2-7, with D perhaps matching TRBD1 (6 bases). This CDR3 region has 14 residues. The V end was cut by 5 bases, the J end by 1 base, with 12 bases between. Germline lookup yields CDR1 ENHRY and CDR2 SYGVKD. CDR3 in amino acids: CAISQTGGSYEQYF. In DNA, the CDR3 is TGTGCCATCAGTCAGACAGGTGGATCCTACGAGCAGTACTTC.

The chain carries TRBV19 and TRBJ2-2; 7 positions match TRBD2. This CDR3 contains 14 residues. Germline V gene lookup returns CDR1 LNHDA and CDR2 SQIVND (reference sequence). The V gene end was trimmed by 6 bases and the J gene end by 1 base; junction bases not matched to a gene: 2. The CDR3 loop is CASRLAGNTGELFF. CDR3 nucleotides: TGTGCCAGTAGGTTAGCGGGGAACACCGGGGAGCTGTTTTTT.

This rearrangement joins TRBV19 to TRBJ1-2; possibly TRBD1 for D (6 bases). The ends were cut back, 3 bases at V and 4 bases at J, with 9 bases in the middle. CDR1 LNHDA and CDR2 SQIVND come from the germline V gene (reference sequence). This CDR3 is 13 amino acids long. CDR3 residues: CASSMGDTYGYTF. As DNA, the CDR3 is TGTGCCAGTAGTATGGGGGACACCTATGGCTACACCTTC.

V gene TRBV5-6 combines with J gene TRBJ1-2; 9 nucleotides agree with TRBD1. Per germline, CDR1 SGHDT and CDR2 YYEEEE. With 8 bases clipped from V and 1 base from J, the junction kept 15 bases outside the gene matches. The CDR3 covers 17 residues. CDR3 coding DNA: TGTGCCAGTCTTCCACAGGGGGCCTTATCATATAACTATGGCTACACCTTC. It encodes CASLPQGALSYNYGYTF.

The chain joins TRBV29-1 to TRBJ1-4, with 8 bases matching TRBD1. CDR1 SQVTM and CDR2 ANQGSEA come from the germline V gene. There are 14 residues in the CDR3. Trimming at V came to 7 bases and at J to 4 bases, leaving 8 bases not matched to a gene. The CDR3 coding sequence is TGCAGCGGATCTACGACAGGGGTTAATGAAAAACTGTTTTTT. Its translation is CSGSTTGVNEKLFF.

There are a few counts of this clone. The chain couples TRBV5-1 to TRBJ2-2, with TRBD2 matching 7 bases. The germline V gene encodes CDR1 SGHRS and CDR2 YFSETQ. The CDR3 runs 16 residues. With V trimmed by 2 bases and J by 0 bases, 4 bases remained unmatched. The DNA of the CDR3 is TGCGCCAGCAGCTTCCTAGCGGAAGCGAACACCGGGGAGCTGTTTTTT. Protein product: CASSFLAEANTGELFF.

V usage is TRBV7-8 and J usage is TRBJ2-5; 7 bases are shared with TRBD2. The CDR3 totals 15 residues. J gave up 5 bases and V 0 bases, and 6 bases lay outside the gene matches. The V gene's germline CDR1 is SGHVS and CDR2 FQNEAQ. CDR3 region: CASSLARLADETQYF. The CDR3 coding sequence is TGTGCCAGCAGCTTAGCGCGCCTAGCGGACGAGACCCAGTACTTC.

For the CDR3, the DNA is TGTGCCACCAGCAGAGTTGGGCTCCTAGCGGGAGGCGTAACTGAGCAGTTCTTC. Amino acids: CATSRVGLLAGGVTEQFF. The chain employs TRBV15 and TRBJ2-1; TRBD2 agrees at 11 bases. Looked up from germline, CDR1 is LNHNV and CDR2 is YYDKDF (reference sequence). Trimming cost V 1 base and J 9 bases; bases outside gene matches: 14. The CDR3 spans 18 residues. Using reference TRBV15 and TRBJ2-1 for the parts outside the CDR3, the full variable domain is DAMVIQNPRYQVTQFGKPVTLSCSQTLNHNVMYWYQQKSSQAPKLLFHYYDKDFNNEADTPDNFQSRRPNTSFCFLDIRSPGLGDTAMYLCATSRVGLLAGGVTEQFFGPGTRLTVL.

The chain recombines TRBV28 with TRBJ2-6; no clear D gene. CDR1 and CDR2 from the germline V gene are MDHEN and SYDVKM. The CDR3 loop spans 14 amino acids. Trimming took off 6 bases at V and 2 bases at J, with 8 bases between the two ends. The CDR3 sequence: CASSRSAGANVLTF. In DNA, the CDR3 is TGTGCCAGCAGCAGGAGTGCTGGGGCCAACGTCCTGACTTTC.

This chain connects TRBV6-5 to TRBJ2-7; D is tentatively TRBD1 or TRBD2 (5 bases each). The ends were cut back, 4 bases at V and 1 base at J, with 14 bases in the middle. Germline CDR1 and CDR2: MNHEY and SVGAGI. The CDR3 extends over 15 amino acids. CDR3 amino acids: CASSSGTGISYEQYF. In DNA form, the CDR3 reads TGTGCCAGCAGTTCCGGGACGGGGATTTCCTACGAGCAGTACTTC.

V and J are TRBV27 and TRBJ1-5, with D tentatively TRBD1 (6 bases). The CDR3 loop spans 14 amino acids. V was shortened by 5 bases and J by 6 bases, with 14 bases between the two germline ends. CDR1 is MNHEY and CDR2 is SMNVEV in the germline V gene (reference sequence). The CDR3 region has the DNA TGTGCCAGCAGTCCACAACAGGGCAGTCAGCCCCAGCATTTT. This translates into CASSPQQGSQPQHF.

This chain joins TRBV29-1 and TRBJ2-5, with 14 bases aligning to TRBD2. The CDR3 contains 15 residues. The trim removed 6 bases at V and 5 bases at J, leaving 8 bases unmatched. Germline V gives CDR1 SQVTM, CDR2 ANQGSEA. The CDR3 DNA sequence: TGCAGCGTAGATACGGGACTAGCGGGAGAGGAGACCCAGTACTTC. It translates to CSVDTGLAGEETQYF.

This rearrangement joins TRBV6-5 to TRBJ2-1; no reliable D call. The CDR3 sequence is 14 residues long. Trimming took off 2 bases at V and 3 bases at J, with 8 bases between the two ends. The germline gives CDR1 MNHEY, CDR2 SVGAGI. This CDR3 reads CASSYQASYNEQFF. The CDR3 region has the DNA TGTGCCAGCAGTTACCAGGCAAGCTACAATGAGCAGTTCTTC.

This clone was seen a single time. This chain's CDR3 is CASSLAGGSEGIYEQYF. The CDR3, as DNA: TGTGCCAGCAGCTTAGCTGGTGGCTCCGAGGGGATCTACGAGCAGTACTTC. The rearrangement uses TRBV7-9 and TRBJ2-7; D possibly uses TRBD1 or TRBD2 (5 bases each). V shed 0 bases and J shed 3 bases, with 18 bases lying between them. Germline-derived CDR1 and CDR2 are SEHNR and FQNEAQ (reference sequence). The CDR3 is 17 residues long.

This sequence joins TRBV7-9 and TRBJ2-1, with 7 bases that match TRBD2. Germline CDR1 SEHNR, CDR2 FQNEAQ (reference sequence). Trimming took 2 bases from V and 1 from J; bases not matched to a gene: 8. CDR3 size: 17 residues. CDR3 sequence: CASSLKLAGVSYNEQFF. The CDR3 DNA reads as TGTGCCAGCAGCTTAAAGCTTGCGGGAGTTTCCTACAATGAGCAGTTCTTC.

This clone was found a few times. The J gene is TRBJ1-5, the V gene TRBV4-1, with D possibly matching TRBD1 (5 bases). Deletions cut 1 base from V and 0 bases from J, with 10 bases between. The CDR3 consists of 16 residues. CDR1 is MGHRA and CDR2 is YSYEKL in the germline V gene. This chain's CDR3 is CASSQVGGDSNQPQHF. In DNA form, the CDR3 reads TGCGCCAGCAGCCAAGTTGGGGGGGATAGCAATCAGCCCCAGCATTTT.

V usage is TRBV18 and J usage is TRBJ1-2, with 10 bases fitting TRBD1. Looked up from germline, CDR1 is KGHSH and CDR2 is LQKENI. CDR3 length equals 15 residues. V lost 5 bases, J lost 5 bases, and 8 bases stayed unmatched. The CDR3 bases are TGTGCCAGCTCATTGACCGGGACAGGGGAGTATGGCTACACCTTC. This sequence encodes CASSLTGTGEYGYTF. Variable domain in full (rest from reference TRBV18 and TRBJ1-2): NAGVMQNPRHLVRRRGQEARLRCSPMKGHSHVYWYRQLPEEGLKFMVYLQKENIIDESGMPKERFSAEFPKEGPSILRIQQVVRGDSAAYFCASSLTGTGEYGYTFGSGTRLTVV.

This chain links TRBV29-1 with TRBJ2-2; 9 bases are shared with TRBD2. The V and J ends lost 7 bases and 1 base, in that order; junction bases with no gene match: 4. Germline CDR1 and CDR2: SQVTM and ANQGSEA. The CDR3 runs 14 residues. Here the CDR3 reads CSARLAENTGELFF. CDR3 nucleotides: TGCAGCGCTCGACTAGCGGAGAACACCGGGGAGCTGTTTTTT.

V is TRBV5-6 and J is TRBJ1-4; D is unclear. This CDR3 is built from 11 residues. Germline CDR1 and CDR2: SGHDT and YYEEEE. Trimming removed 2 bases at V and 7 bases at J, with 3 bases between. CDR3: CASSFGEKLFF. CDR3 coding DNA: TGTGCCAGCAGCTTCGGTGAAAAACTGTTTTTT. The full variable domain, rest sourced from reference TRBV5-6 and TRBJ1-4, is DAGVTQSPTHLIKTRGQQVTLRCSPKSGHDTVSWYQQALGQGPQFIFQYYEEEERQRGNFPDRFSGHQFPNYSSELNVNALLLGDSALYLCASSFGEKLFFGSGTQLSVL.

V and J are TRBV7-8 and TRBJ2-5; TRBD1 matches at 8 bases. J gave up 4 bases and V 1 base, and 8 bases lay outside the gene matches. CDR3 length equals 16 residues. Germline loops: CDR1 SGHVS, CDR2 FQNEAQ. The CDR3: CASSLGGTGSIETQYF. The CDR3 bases are TGTGCCAGCAGCTTAGGCGGGACAGGATCAATAGAGACCCAGTACTTC.

This sequence joins TRBV5-6 and TRBJ1-1; tentative D call: TRBD1 (5 bases). The CDR3 is 16 residues long. Looked up from germline, CDR1 is SGHDT and CDR2 is YYEEEE. V lost 0 bases and J 6 bases, leaving 18 bases between the germline ends. CDR3 in amino acids: CASSLGRGPITAEAFF. CDR3 bases: TGTGCCAGCAGCTTGGGTAGGGGCCCAATTACCGCTGAAGCTTTCTTT.

The chain couples TRBV5-1 to TRBJ2-3; TRBD1 aligns across 7 bases. With V trimmed by 7 bases and J by 3 bases, 8 bases remained unmatched. The CDR3 runs to 14 residues. Germline V gene sequence: CDR1 SGHRS, CDR2 YFSETQ. CDR3 DNA sequence: TGCGCCAGCCAAGTCGGGACAGTTACAGATACGCAGTATTTT. As protein: CASQVGTVTDTQYF.

This clone has a single count. The gene calls are TRBV7-9 and TRBJ1-1, with 7 bases fitting TRBD1. After removal of 3 bases from V and 0 bases from J, the junction contained 4 bases not matched to a gene. The germline V gene has CDR1 SEHNR and CDR2 FQNEAQ (reference sequence). The CDR3 is made up of 15 amino acids. The CDR3 here is CASSLRTGMNTEAFF. CDR3 coding DNA: TGTGCCAGCAGCTTGCGGACAGGTATGAACACTGAAGCTTTCTTT.

Only a few counts were recorded for this clone. This sequence joins TRBV11-2 and TRBJ1-5; a weak D match, TRBD1 (5 bases). The CDR3 covers 13 residues. V gave up 5 bases and J gave up 6 bases, with 11 bases separating them. Germline V CDR1 and CDR2: SGHAT, FQNNGV. CDR3 amino acids: CASSPSDIQPQHF. The DNA of the CDR3 is TGTGCCAGCAGCCCCTCGGACATTCAGCCCCAGCATTTT.

The chain uses TRBV6-6 and TRBJ2-5, with a weak D call TRBD1 (5 bases). V gave up 2 bases and J gave up 6 bases, with 13 bases separating them. The germline CDR1 and CDR2 sequences are MNHNY and SVGAGI (reference sequence). This CDR3 is built from 14 residues. The DNA for the CDR3 is TGTGCCAGCAGTTACGGCATAGGGGCAAAGACCCAGTACTTC. Amino acid sequence: CASSYGIGAKTQYF.

The chain recombines TRBV4-1 with TRBJ2-2; the match to TRBD1 covers 7 bases. CDR3 size: 15 residues. Trimming at V came to 3 bases and at J to 0 bases, leaving 1 base not matched to a gene. Germline assignment: CDR1 MGHRA and CDR2 YSYEKL. The CDR3 loop is CASSQTGSNTGELFF. DNA for the CDR3: TGCGCCAGCAGCCAGACAGGGTCGAACACCGGGGAGCTGTTTTTT.

The chain joins TRBV28 to TRBJ1-5; D perhaps matches TRBD1 (5 bases). V lost 6 bases to trimming and J lost 5 bases, with 17 bases between them. The CDR3 contains 15 residues. From germline, CDR1 is MDHEN and CDR2 SYDVKM. The CDR3 loop reads CASSPGEGAHQPQHF. The CDR3, as DNA: TGTGCCAGCAGCCCCGGAGAAGGGGCGCATCAGCCCCAGCATTTT.

The chain carries TRBV2 and TRBJ1-1, with 7 bases identical to TRBD1. Germline lookup yields CDR1 SNHLY and CDR2 FYNNEI. CDR3 size: 13 residues. The V segment lost 6 bases and the J segment 5 bases; nucleotides outside the gene matches: 6. CDR3 residues: CASRYQGDTEAFF. The CDR3 DNA follows: TGTGCCAGCAGGTATCAGGGGGATACTGAAGCTTTCTTT.

This clone showed up just once. The chain couples TRBV12-2 to TRBJ2-3; the D call in the table, TRBD2, was not verified against the DNA. TRBV12-2 is given as a pseudogene. This CDR3 comprises 15 residues. As DNA, the CDR3 is TGTGCAAGTCGCTTACGGCGGGAGAAGGCAGATACGCAGTATTTT. It yields the protein CASRLRREKADTQYF.

The rearrangement joins TRBV5-4 to TRBJ2-5; 7 nucleotides match TRBD2. Per the germline V gene, CDR1 is SGHNT and CDR2 is YYREEE (reference sequence). CDR3 length: 16 amino acids. V dropped 4 bases and J dropped 2; count of bases not matched to a gene: 11. CDR3: CASSLEGGSVQETQYF. In DNA, the CDR3 is TGTGCCAGCAGCCTCGAGGGAGGGTCTGTTCAAGAGACCCAGTACTTC. Filled out from reference TRBV5-4 and TRBJ2-5, the complete variable domain reads ETGVTQSPTHLIKTRGQQVTLRCSSQSGHNTVSWYQQALGQGPQFIFQYYREEENGRGNFPPRFSGLQFPNYSSELNVNALELDDSALYLCASSLEGGSVQETQYFGPGTRLLVL.

The chain has TRBV19 and TRBJ2-7, with unresolved D. This CDR3 has 15 amino acids. The V end was cut by 4 bases, the J end by 2 bases, with 15 bases between. Germline V lookup: CDR1 LNHDA, CDR2 SQIVND (reference sequence). The CDR3 DNA reads as TGTGCCAGTAGTAAGACTTCGACGGGTACCTACGAGCAGTACTTC. Translated, it gives CASSKTSTGTYEQYF. Full variable domain (missing parts from reference TRBV19 and TRBJ2-7): DGGITQSPKYLFRKEGQNVTLSCEQNLNHDAMYWYRQDPGQGLRLIYYSQIVNDFQKGDIAEGYSVSREKKESFPLTVTSAQKNPTAFYLCASSKTSTGTYEQYFGPGTRLTVT.